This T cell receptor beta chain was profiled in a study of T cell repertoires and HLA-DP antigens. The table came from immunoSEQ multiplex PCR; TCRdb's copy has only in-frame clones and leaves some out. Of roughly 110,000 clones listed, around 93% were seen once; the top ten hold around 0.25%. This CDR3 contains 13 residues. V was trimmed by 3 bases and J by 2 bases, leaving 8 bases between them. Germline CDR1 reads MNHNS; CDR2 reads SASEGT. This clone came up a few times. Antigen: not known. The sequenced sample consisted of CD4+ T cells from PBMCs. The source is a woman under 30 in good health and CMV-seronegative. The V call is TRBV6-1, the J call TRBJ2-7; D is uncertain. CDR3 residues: CASSEGLPYEQYV. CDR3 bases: TGTGCCAGCAGTGAGGGGTTGCCCTACGAGCAGTACGTC.